The 16 T cell receptor beta chains in this list originate from one sample, sequenced in a study of cytomegalovirus exposure and HLA in healthy donors. The PCR was carried out with 60 Vbeta primers and 13 Jbeta primers. Sequencing was performed with immunoSEQ multiplex PCR; in TCRdb, only in-frame clones are kept and a portion is missing. Counted here are roughly 180,000 clones, 85% occurring once; the ten biggest clones make up 1%. Material for sequencing was PBMCs. The receptors derive from a boy aged 2 to 10 in good health and CMV-seronegative.

The chain has TRBV19 and TRBJ1-2; D possibly corresponds to TRBD1 (5 bases). The V gene's germline CDR1 is LNHDA and CDR2 SQIVND (reference sequence). Trimming removed 4 bases from V and 5 bases from J, with 17 bases in between. This CDR3 contains 15 residues. The CDR3, as DNA: TGTGCCAGTAGTAAGGTCCCGGGCAGGGCATATGGCTACACCTTC. Translation gives CASSKVPGRAYGYTF.

This clone was seen once. The V call is TRBV2, the J call TRBJ2-5; weak D call: TRBD2 (6 bases). Trimming took 5 bases from V and 4 from J, leaving 8 bases between them. Germline V gives CDR1 SNHLY, CDR2 FYNNEI. This CDR3 contains 12 residues. In DNA form, the CDR3 reads TGTGCCAGCAGTCTAGCGCTAGAGACCCAGTACTTC. Translated: CASSLALETQYF.

V and J are TRBV28 and TRBJ2-1, with D possibly TRBD1 on 5 matching bases. The CDR3 runs to 14 residues. The V gene's germline CDR1 is MDHEN and CDR2 SYDVKM. Trimming left V 6 bases short and J 0 bases short, with 9 bases between. The CDR3 loop is CASRTESSYNEQFF. The DNA of the CDR3 is TGTGCCAGCAGGACAGAGAGCTCCTACAATGAGCAGTTCTTC.

This chain links TRBV27 with TRBJ2-3; no firm D call. The germline V and J ends were trimmed by 3 bases and 2 bases, with 9 bases remaining between them. The CDR3 is 14 amino acids. Germline V gene data show CDR1 as MNHEY and CDR2 as SMNVEV (reference sequence). The CDR3 DNA reads TGTGCCAGCAGTTTCGGTCGACTCACAGATACGCAGTATTTT. This encodes CASSFGRLTDTQYF.

This clone was observed a few times. V usage is TRBV19 and J usage is TRBJ1-2; D is perhaps TRBD1 (6 bases). This CDR3 comprises 14 residues. CDR1 is LNHDA and CDR2 is SQIVND in the germline V gene (reference sequence). Deletions cut 2 bases from V and 4 bases from J, with 11 bases between. The CDR3 DNA is TGTGCCAGTAGTATACCCGGACAGCTCTATGGCTACACCTTC. As protein: CASSIPGQLYGYTF. Full variable domain (missing parts from reference TRBV19 and TRBJ1-2): DGGITQSPKYLFRKEGQNVTLSCEQNLNHDAMYWYRQDPGQGLRLIYYSQIVNDFQKGDIAEGYSVSREKKESFPLTVTSAQKNPTAFYLCASSIPGQLYGYTFGSGTRLTVV.

This rearrangement joins TRBV9 to TRBJ2-3; 12 bases are shared with TRBD1. Trimming cost V 3 bases and J 5 bases; bases outside gene matches: 7. The CDR3 runs to 16 residues. CDR1 and CDR2 (germline): SGDLS, YYNGEE. The CDR3 DNA is TGTGCCAGCAGCGCCCCGGGACAGGGGGCGTTAGATACGCAGTATTTT. Protein product: CASSAPGQGALDTQYF.

The chain employs TRBV5-6 and TRBJ1-2, with D hard to call. V shed 7 bases and J shed 4 bases, with 14 bases lying between them. This CDR3 contains 13 residues. Per germline, CDR1 SGHDT and CDR2 YYEEEE. The CDR3 DNA reads TGTGCCAGCGTACCGCTTGGCGGCTATGGCTACACCTTC. As protein: CASVPLGGYGYTF.

The rearrangement links TRBV14 to TRBJ1-4, with TRBD1 matching over 10 bases. This CDR3 has 16 residues. V shed 4 bases, J shed 6 bases, and the junction held 8 bases outside the gene matches. Germline V gives CDR1 SGHDN, CDR2 FVKESK. CDR3: CASSPYTGTGDEKLFF. The CDR3 DNA reads TGTGCCAGCAGCCCCTATACCGGGACAGGGGATGAAAAACTGTTTTTT.

This clone was seen only a few times. CDR3 protein: CACGTGTYEQYV. CDR3 sequence (DNA): TGTGCCTGCGGGACAGGTACCTACGAGCAGTACGTC. This rearrangement joins TRBV6-1 to TRBJ2-7; 8 bases are shared with TRBD1. The length of the CDR3 is 12 residues. CDR1 is MNHNS, CDR2 SASEGT, per germline. Trimming cost V 11 bases and J 2 bases; bases outside gene matches: 5.

The V gene is TRBV6-7, the J gene TRBJ1-6; D not resolved. TRBV6-7 has ORF status, its function being uncertain. The CDR3 is 16 residues long. V dropped 0 bases and J dropped 4 bases, with 10 bases sitting between them. In DNA, the CDR3 is TGTGCCAGCAGTTACTCCCCGGTTCATTATAATTCACCCCTCCACTTT. Its protein product is CASSYSPVHYNSPLHF.

The J gene is TRBJ2-7, the V gene TRBV28; no definite D call. Trimming took 4 bases from V and 4 from J, leaving 14 bases between them. The CDR3 totals 14 residues. The germline gives CDR1 MDHEN, CDR2 SYDVKM. CDR3 sequence (DNA): TGTGCCAGCAGTTGGGCTCCTCGGCCATACGAGCAGTACTTC. Translating it yields CASSWAPRPYEQYF.

The chain uses TRBV10-3 and TRBJ2-7; possibly TRBD2 for D (6 bases). The CDR3 has 14 residues. Germline CDR1 is ENHRY and CDR2 is SYGVKD. V lost 3 bases, J lost 3 bases, and 12 bases lay in between. CDR3 amino acids: CAISDPGGVYEQYF. In DNA form, the CDR3 reads TGTGCCATCAGTGATCCCGGCGGGGTCTACGAGCAGTACTTC.

This sequence joins TRBV10-3 and TRBJ2-1; 13 bases line up with TRBD2. From germline, CDR1 is ENHRY and CDR2 SYGVKD. V shed 5 bases and J 7 bases; nucleotides not matched to a gene: 5. The CDR3 extends over 15 amino acids. CDR3 nucleotides: TGTGCCATCAGTAAAACTAGCGGGGGGGCGAATGAGCAGTTCTTC. The encoded protein is CAISKTSGGANEQFF.

The rearrangement links TRBV30 to TRBJ1-2; D is unclear. Trimming stripped 1 base from V and 8 bases from J, with 14 bases between. Germline CDR1 and CDR2: GTSNPN and SVGIG (reference sequence). This CDR3 is built from 13 residues. This chain's CDR3 is CAWSGEIWVGYTF. The CDR3 coding sequence is TGTGCCTGGAGTGGGGAGATTTGGGTCGGCTACACCTTC.

The chain couples TRBV2 to TRBJ1-5; D remains unclear. There are 16 residues in the CDR3. The V gene's germline CDR1 is SNHLY and CDR2 FYNNEI. V was clipped by 4 bases and J by 0 bases, with 13 bases between them. The DNA for the CDR3 is TGTGCCAGCAGTGGGGAGGTCAGCCTTAGCAATCAGCCCCAGCATTTT. It codes for CASSGEVSLSNQPQHF. The full variable domain, in which reference TRBV2 and TRBJ1-5 provide the parts outside the CDR3, is EPEVTQTPSHQVTQMGQEVILRCVPISNHLYFYWYRQILGQKVEFLVSFYNNEISEKSEIFDDQFSVERPDGSNFTLKIRSTKLEDSAMYFCASSGEVSLSNQPQHFGDGTRLSIL.

The chain is built from TRBV6-5 and TRBJ1-5; D might be TRBD1 (5 bases). V lost 6 bases and J lost 5, with 11 bases in between. Looked up from germline, CDR1 is MNHEY and CDR2 is SVGAGI. This CDR3 has 13 amino acids. CDR3 coding DNA: TGTGCCAGCAGCCCTGCGGGGGATCAGCCCCAGCATTTT. This translates into CASSPAGDQPQHF.